The sequence of this T cell receptor (beta chain) was determined in a study of shared clonotypes between healthy human individuals. Measured with immunoSEQ multiplex PCR; TCRdb has only the in-frame clones, and not every one. The table has around 2.5 million clones, over 85% seen once. This CDR3 has 13 amino acids. V lost 6 bases, J lost 2 bases, and 10 bases lay in between. CDR1 ENHRY and CDR2 SYGVKD come from the germline V gene. Input material: naive CD4+ T cells from PBMCs. The subset was: CD45RA+ positively selected. This receptor was identified in a man in his late teens or twenties in good health. Some clones in this sample may be carry-over from other donors' samples. The rearrangement links TRBV10-3 to TRBJ1-2; possible D gene TRBD1, 5 bases. The CDR3: CAIRIAGNYGYTF. The DNA of the CDR3 is TGTGCCATCAGGATCGCAGGGAACTATGGCTACACCTTC.